This T cell receptor (beta chain) was documented in a study of blood T cell repertoires in COVID-19. Study-wide background: The origin of the acute and convalescent COVID-19 samples was the United States, Italy and Spain.

This CDR3 region has 12 residues. Germline-derived CDR1 and CDR2 are SGHAT and FQDESV (reference sequence). V shed 3 bases and J shed 6 bases, with 5 bases lying between them. Individuals drawn from approximately 26 US areas were roughly 18 to 95 years old. Categorization into cohorts depended on clinical history that participants reported. The study counted Cohort 3 donors as recovered given two negative PCRs, clearance, or symptom resolution. Sequenced by immunoSEQ multiplex PCR; TCRdb stores in-frame clones only, minus some. The data hold some 510,000 clones, with roughly 90% observed a single time.

The origin of this receptor is a woman aged 40 to 49 who had recovered from COVID-19. The sample taken for sequencing was PBMCs or T cells enriched from blood (not recorded which). The chain joins TRBV11-1 to TRBJ2-2; no reliable D call. The CDR3 bases are TGTGCCAGCAGCTTGGCCCCCGGGGAGCTGTTTTTT. Translating it yields CASSLAPGELFF.